This TCR beta chain stems from a study of blood T cell repertoires in COVID-19. Study information: Acute and convalescent COVID-19 samples came from the United States, Italy and Spain. In each case, the material was cDNA or gDNA derived from T cells, B-cell-depleted T cells, or PBMCs.

In the study's own analysis: Researchers report that nucleated cell counts were estimated from reference gene primer amplification. Repertoires were generated with immunoSEQ multiplex PCR, while TCRdb's copy carries only in-frame clones and drops some. V, J and clone size are taken as reported in that table, and D and trimming were inferred from the DNA itself. The sample has about 120,000 clones; more than 70% are singletons. Germline V CDR1 and CDR2: SGHVS, FQNEAQ. The V gene lost 5 bases and the J gene lost 1 base, with 15 bases spanning the gap. The CDR3 consists of 15 residues. The origin of this receptor is a man between 60 and 70 years old with acute or convalescent COVID-19. The gene calls are TRBV7-8 and TRBJ2-7; no firm D call. The sequencing input was peripheral blood. The CDR3 DNA sequence: TGTGCCAGCAGCCCCGAGGAGCTTTCTTCCTACGAGCAGTACTTC. As protein: CASSPEELSSYEQYF.